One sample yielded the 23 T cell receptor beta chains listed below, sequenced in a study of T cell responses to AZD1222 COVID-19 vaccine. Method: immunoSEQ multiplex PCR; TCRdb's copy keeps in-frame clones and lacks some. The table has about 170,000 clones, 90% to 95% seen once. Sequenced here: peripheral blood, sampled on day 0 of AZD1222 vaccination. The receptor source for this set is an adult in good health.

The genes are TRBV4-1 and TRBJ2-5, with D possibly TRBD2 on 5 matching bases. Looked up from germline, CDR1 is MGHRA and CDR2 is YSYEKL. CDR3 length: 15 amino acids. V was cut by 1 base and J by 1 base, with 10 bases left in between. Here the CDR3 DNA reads TGCGCCAGCAGCCAAGCCCACAGCGGCCAAGAGACCCAGTACTTC. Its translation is CASSQAHSGQETQYF.

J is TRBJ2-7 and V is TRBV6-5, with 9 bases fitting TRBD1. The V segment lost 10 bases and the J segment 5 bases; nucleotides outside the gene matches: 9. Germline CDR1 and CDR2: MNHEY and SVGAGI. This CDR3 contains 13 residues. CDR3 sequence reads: CANRDRDFDEQYF. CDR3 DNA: TGTGCCAACCGGGACAGGGATTTCGACGAGCAGTACTTC.

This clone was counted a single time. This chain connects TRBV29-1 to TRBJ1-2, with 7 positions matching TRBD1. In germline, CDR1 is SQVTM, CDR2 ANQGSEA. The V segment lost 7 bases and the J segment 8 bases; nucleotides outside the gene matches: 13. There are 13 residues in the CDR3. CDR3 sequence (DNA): TGCAGCGCCTACCTAACCACAGGGGAAGGCTACACCTTC. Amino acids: CSAYLTTGEGYTF.

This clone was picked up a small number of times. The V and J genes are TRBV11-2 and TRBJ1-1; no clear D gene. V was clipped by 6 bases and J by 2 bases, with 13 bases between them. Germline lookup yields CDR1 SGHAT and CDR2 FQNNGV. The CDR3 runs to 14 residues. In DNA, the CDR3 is TGTGCCAGCAGGGACCAGAATCGAAACACTGAAGCTTTCTTT. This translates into CASRDQNRNTEAFF.

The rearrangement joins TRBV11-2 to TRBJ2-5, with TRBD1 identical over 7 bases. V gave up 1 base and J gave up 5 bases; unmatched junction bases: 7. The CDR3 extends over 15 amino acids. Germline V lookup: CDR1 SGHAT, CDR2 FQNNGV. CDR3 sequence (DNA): TGTGCCAGCAGCTTAGCCCGGACAGGTCGGGAGACCCAGTACTTC. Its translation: CASSLARTGRETQYF.

CDR3 sequence reads: CASRGRRQGHYGYTF. The CDR3 DNA follows: TGTGCCAGCAGGGGCCGAAGACAGGGACACTATGGCTACACCTTC. The chain has TRBV6-5 and TRBJ1-2; 7 positions agree with TRBD1. Germline lookup yields CDR1 MNHEY and CDR2 SVGAGI. The CDR3 runs to 15 residues. V was pared by 6 bases and J by 3 bases, with 10 bases of the junction left unmatched.

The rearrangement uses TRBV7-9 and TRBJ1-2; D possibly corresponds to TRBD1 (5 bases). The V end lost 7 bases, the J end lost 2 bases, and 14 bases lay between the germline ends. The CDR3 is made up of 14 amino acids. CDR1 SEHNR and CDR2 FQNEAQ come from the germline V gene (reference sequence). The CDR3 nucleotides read TGTGCCAGCACCCCCCGGGGGGGGAACTATGGCTACACCTTC. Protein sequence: CASTPRGGNYGYTF.

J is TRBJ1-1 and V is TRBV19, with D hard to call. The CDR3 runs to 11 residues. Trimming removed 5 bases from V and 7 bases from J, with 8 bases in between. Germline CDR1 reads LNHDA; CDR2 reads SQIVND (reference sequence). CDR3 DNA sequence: TGTGCCAGTAGTCGAGTGCGTGAAGCTTTCTTT. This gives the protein CASSRVREAFF. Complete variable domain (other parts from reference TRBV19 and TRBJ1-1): DGGITQSPKYLFRKEGQNVTLSCEQNLNHDAMYWYRQDPGQGLRLIYYSQIVNDFQKGDIAEGYSVSREKKESFPLTVTSAQKNPTAFYLCASSRVREAFFGQGTRLTVV.

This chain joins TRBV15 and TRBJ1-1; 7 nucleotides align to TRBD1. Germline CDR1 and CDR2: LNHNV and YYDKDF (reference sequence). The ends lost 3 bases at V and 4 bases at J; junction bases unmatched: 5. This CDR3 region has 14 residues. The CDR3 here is CATSRGQLGTEAFF. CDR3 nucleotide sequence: TGTGCCACCAGCAGGGGACAGCTGGGCACTGAAGCTTTCTTT. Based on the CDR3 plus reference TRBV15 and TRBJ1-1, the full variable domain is DAMVIQNPRYQVTQFGKPVTLSCSQTLNHNVMYWYQQKSSQAPKLLFHYYDKDFNNEADTPDNFQSRRPNTSFCFLDIRSPGLGDTAMYLCATSRGQLGTEAFFGQGTRLTVV.

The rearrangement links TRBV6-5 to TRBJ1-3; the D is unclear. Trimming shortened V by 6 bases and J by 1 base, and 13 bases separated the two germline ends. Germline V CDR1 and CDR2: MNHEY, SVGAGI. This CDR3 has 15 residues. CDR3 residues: CASSLLGPSGNTIYF. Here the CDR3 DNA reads TGTGCCAGCAGCCTCTTAGGACCTTCTGGAAACACCATATATTTT.

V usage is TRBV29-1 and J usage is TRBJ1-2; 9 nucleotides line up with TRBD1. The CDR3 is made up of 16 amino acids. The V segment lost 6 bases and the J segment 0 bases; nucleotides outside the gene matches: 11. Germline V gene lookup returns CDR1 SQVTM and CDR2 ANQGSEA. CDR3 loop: CSVLTGQGLTNYGYTF. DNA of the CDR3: TGCAGCGTGCTTACGGGACAGGGCCTTACTAACTATGGCTACACCTTC.

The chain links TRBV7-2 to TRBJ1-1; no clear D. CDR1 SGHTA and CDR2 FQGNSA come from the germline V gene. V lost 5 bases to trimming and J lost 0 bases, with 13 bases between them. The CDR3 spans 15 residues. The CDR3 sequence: CASSVSDWMNTEAFF. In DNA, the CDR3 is TGTGCCAGCAGCGTCTCGGACTGGATGAACACTGAAGCTTTCTTT.

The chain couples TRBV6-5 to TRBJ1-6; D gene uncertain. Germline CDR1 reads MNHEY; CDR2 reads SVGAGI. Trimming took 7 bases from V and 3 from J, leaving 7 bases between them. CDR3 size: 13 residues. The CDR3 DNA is TGTGCCAGCATAGAACTCTATAATTCACCCCTCCACTTT. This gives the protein CASIELYNSPLHF.

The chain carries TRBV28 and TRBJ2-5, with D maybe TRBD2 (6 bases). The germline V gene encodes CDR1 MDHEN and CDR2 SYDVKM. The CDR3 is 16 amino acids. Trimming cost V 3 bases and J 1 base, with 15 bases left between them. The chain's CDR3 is CASSFPGRVSQETQYF. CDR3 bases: TGTGCCAGCAGTTTCCCCGGGAGAGTTAGCCAAGAGACCCAGTACTTC.

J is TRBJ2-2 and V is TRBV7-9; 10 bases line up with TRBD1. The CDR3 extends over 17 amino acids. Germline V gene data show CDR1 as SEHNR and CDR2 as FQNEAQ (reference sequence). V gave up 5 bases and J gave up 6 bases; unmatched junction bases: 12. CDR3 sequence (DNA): TGTGCCAGCAGCGACAGGACAGGGGGGCAACGGGCCGGGGAGCTGTTTTTT. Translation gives CASSDRTGGQRAGELFF.

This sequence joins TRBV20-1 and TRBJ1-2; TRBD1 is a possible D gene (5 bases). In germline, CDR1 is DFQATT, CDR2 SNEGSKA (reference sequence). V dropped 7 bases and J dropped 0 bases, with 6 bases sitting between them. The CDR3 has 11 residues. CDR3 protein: CSGTPNYGYTF. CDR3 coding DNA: TGCAGTGGGACACCTAACTATGGCTACACCTTC.

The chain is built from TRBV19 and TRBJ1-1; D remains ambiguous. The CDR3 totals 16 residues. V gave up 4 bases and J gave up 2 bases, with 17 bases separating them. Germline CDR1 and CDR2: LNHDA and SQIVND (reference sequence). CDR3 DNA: TGTGCCAGTAGTAAAGAGTTCTCAACCCGCAACACTGAAGCTTTCTTT. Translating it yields CASSKEFSTRNTEAFF. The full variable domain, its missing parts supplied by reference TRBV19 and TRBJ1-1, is DGGITQSPKYLFRKEGQNVTLSCEQNLNHDAMYWYRQDPGQGLRLIYYSQIVNDFQKGDIAEGYSVSREKKESFPLTVTSAQKNPTAFYLCASSKEFSTRNTEAFFGQGTRLTVV.

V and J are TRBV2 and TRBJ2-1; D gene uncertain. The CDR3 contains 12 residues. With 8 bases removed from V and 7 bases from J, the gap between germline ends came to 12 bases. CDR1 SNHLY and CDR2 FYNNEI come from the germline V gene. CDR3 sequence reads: CASYTLGNEQFF. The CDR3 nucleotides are TGTGCCAGCTACACGTTGGGAAATGAGCAGTTCTTC.

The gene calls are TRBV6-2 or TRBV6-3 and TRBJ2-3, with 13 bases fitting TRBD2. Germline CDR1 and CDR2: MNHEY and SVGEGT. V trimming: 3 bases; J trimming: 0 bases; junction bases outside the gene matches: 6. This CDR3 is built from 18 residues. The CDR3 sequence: CASSYGTSGIASTDTQYF. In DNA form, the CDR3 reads TGTGCCAGCAGTTATGGGACTAGCGGGATAGCTAGCACAGATACGCAGTATTTT.

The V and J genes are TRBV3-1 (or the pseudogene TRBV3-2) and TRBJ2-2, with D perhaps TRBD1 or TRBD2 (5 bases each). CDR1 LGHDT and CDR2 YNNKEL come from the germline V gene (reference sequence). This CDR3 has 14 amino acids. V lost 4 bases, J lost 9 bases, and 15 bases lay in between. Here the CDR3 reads CASSPRGDPWELFF. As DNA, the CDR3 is TGTGCCAGCAGCCCCAGAGGGGACCCCTGGGAGCTGTTTTTT.

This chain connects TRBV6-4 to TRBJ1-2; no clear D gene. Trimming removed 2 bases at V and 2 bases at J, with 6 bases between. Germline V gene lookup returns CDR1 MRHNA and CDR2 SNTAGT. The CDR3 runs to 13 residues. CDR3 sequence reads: CASSDGWNYGYTF. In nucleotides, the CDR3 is TGTGCCAGCAGTGACGGGTGGAACTATGGCTACACCTTC.

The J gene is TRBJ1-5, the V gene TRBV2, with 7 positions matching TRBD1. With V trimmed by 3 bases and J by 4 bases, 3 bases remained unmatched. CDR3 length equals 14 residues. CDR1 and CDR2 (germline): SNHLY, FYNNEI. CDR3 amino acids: CASSEGQPNQPQHF. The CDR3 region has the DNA TGTGCCAGCAGTGAGGGACAGCCAAATCAGCCCCAGCATTTT.

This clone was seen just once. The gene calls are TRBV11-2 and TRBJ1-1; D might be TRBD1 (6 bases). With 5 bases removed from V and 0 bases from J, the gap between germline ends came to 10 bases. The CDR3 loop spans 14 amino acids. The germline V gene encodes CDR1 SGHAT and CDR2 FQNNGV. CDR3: CASSPRGVNTEAFF. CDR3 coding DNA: TGTGCCAGCAGCCCTAGGGGGGTGAACACTGAAGCTTTCTTT.